A single TCR beta chain is shown here with its context. CDR1 SGHKS and CDR2 YYEKEE come from the germline V gene (reference sequence). The J segment lost 6 bases and the V segment lost 6 bases, leaving 12 bases of the junction unmatched. The CDR3 is 15 residues long. These data are taken from a study of blood T cell repertoires in COVID-19. Study-wide background: PBMCs, B-cell-depleted T cells, or T cells provided the cDNA or gDNA that made up the material.

TCRdb's table, derived via immunoSEQ multiplex PCR, lists solely in-frame clones and lacks some. The table lists over 350,000 clones, 85% to 90% of them singletons. Resolution of symptoms, clearance, or two negative PCRs was present in recovered Cohort 3 donors. This sequence joins TRBV5-5 and TRBJ1-2, with 9 positions matching TRBD1. Material: PBMCs or T cells enriched from blood (not recorded which). The sequence was obtained from a woman aged 45-65 years who had recovered from COVID-19. The CDR3 DNA reads as TGTGCCAGCATTAGAGAGCCGGGACAGGGCCATGGCTACACCTTC. This codes for CASIREPGQGHGYTF.